The present T cell receptor (beta chain) was sequenced within a study of cytomegalovirus exposure and HLA in healthy donors. General study results and limits: Most TCR sequences were rare, but some public TCRs occurred in many donors.

In regard to this clone: Its antigen is not identified.

Germline CDR1 is MDHEN and CDR2 is SYDVKM. This CDR3 is 12 amino acids long. The V and J ends lost 3 bases and 12 bases respectively, with 14 bases between them. The PCR used 60 Vbeta and 13 Jbeta primers. Profiled with immunoSEQ multiplex PCR; TCRdb holds only in-frame clones, not every one. The table includes 150,000 to 200,000 clones, roughly four fifths detected once. This receptor was taken from a woman under 40 in good health and CMV-seropositive. The chain is built from TRBV28 and TRBJ1-2; D is possibly TRBD1 (5 bases). Sequencing was carried out using PBMCs. The CDR3 loop is CASSFRGKENTF. The CDR3, as DNA: TGTGCCAGCAGTTTTCGGGGGAAGGAAAACACCTTC.